The clone carrying this TCR beta chain was found many times. Its antigen remains unknown. This specimen comes from a study of T cells in Graves' hyperthyroidism and ophthalmopathy. Study overall: The authors collected peripheral blood at initial diagnosis, before any treatment. Study conclusions and caveats: Ophthalmopathy was distinguished from stable hyperthyroidism by 13 V-J signatures. Expanded thyroid clonotypes (above 0.001) were mostly also found in blood.

This CDR3 is 13 amino acids long. Trimming pared 1 base from V and 5 bases from J, leaving 5 bases between. Germline values: CDR1 MGHRA, CDR2 YSYEKL. Amplification of TCR beta CDR3 regions was performed using RNA transcripts as template. The primer set for the first-round RT-PCR of the TCR CDR3 was HTBI. TCRdb re-called the multiplex PCR reads with MiXCR, one entry per CDR3 protein. The sample lists approximately 400,000 distinct CDR3 sequences; more than 15% were seen once. The chain combines TRBV4-1 with TRBJ2-2; no definite D call. The clonotype comes from a young woman with Graves' hyperthyroidism. What was sequenced was blood. As DNA, the CDR3 is TGCGCCAGCAGCCAAGGTGGAACCGGGGAGCTGTTTTTT. Protein sequence: CASSQGGTGELFF.